The 28 T cell receptor beta chains given below trace back to one sample, sequenced in a study of blood T cell repertoires in COVID-19. Only in-frame clones appear in the TCRdb table, and some are missing; sequencing was by immunoSEQ multiplex PCR. The table records about 52,000 clones, approximately 85% of them present only once. Sequencing was performed on peripheral blood. These receptors were obtained from a human donor in a cohort sampled during active COVID-19.

The chain joins TRBV2 to TRBJ2-1, with no clear D. CDR1 SNHLY and CDR2 FYNNEI come from the germline V gene. The CDR3 covers 11 residues. V was pared by 5 bases and J by 5 bases, with 4 bases between. The CDR3 coding sequence is TGTGCCAGCAGTCTAAACAATGAGCAGTTCTTC. Its translation: CASSLNNEQFF. The full variable domain, rest sourced from reference TRBV2 and TRBJ2-1, is EPEVTQTPSHQVTQMGQEVILRCVPISNHLYFYWYRQILGQKVEFLVSFYNNEISEKSEIFDDQFSVERPDGSNFTLKIRSTKLEDSAMYFCASSLNNEQFFGPGTRLTVL.

The chain employs TRBV7-2 and TRBJ2-7; the match to TRBD2 covers 12 bases. The length of the CDR3 is 15 residues. Trimming removed 5 bases from V and 6 bases from J; junction bases left unmatched: 8. Germline assignment: CDR1 SGHTA and CDR2 FQGNSA. CDR3 loop: CASSLRSSGRVEQYF. The CDR3 nucleotides read TGTGCCAGCAGCCTTAGGTCTAGCGGGAGGGTCGAGCAGTACTTC.

The V gene is TRBV27, the J gene TRBJ2-7; TRBD1 matches 9 bases. V gave up 6 bases and J gave up 4 bases; unmatched junction bases: 4. The CDR3 has 13 residues. The germline gives CDR1 MNHEY, CDR2 SMNVEV (reference sequence). The CDR3 protein is CASRGTGWYEQYF. CDR3 nucleotide sequence: TGTGCCAGCAGAGGGACAGGGTGGTACGAGCAGTACTTC.

This clone showed up just a few times. The chain employs TRBV5-5 and TRBJ1-1, with TRBD1 matching over 7 bases. The CDR3 is 15 amino acids. V dropped 1 base and J dropped 0; count of bases not matched to a gene: 3. Germline CDR1 reads SGHKS; CDR2 reads YYEKEE (reference sequence). The CDR3 DNA reads as TGTGCCAGCAGCTTGAGACAGGGCATGAACACTGAAGCTTTCTTT. Its protein is CASSLRQGMNTEAFF.

The V and J genes are TRBV12-3 or TRBV12-4 and TRBJ1-2, with a weak D call TRBD1 (5 bases). This CDR3 has 13 residues. The V gene lost 5 bases and the J gene lost 8 bases, with 15 bases spanning the gap. The DNA of the CDR3 is TGTGCCAGCAGTGCCGGGACCGGGGGAGGCTACACCTTC. Protein product: CASSAGTGGGYTF.

The chain is built from TRBV11-3 and TRBJ2-1; D is perhaps TRBD2 (5 bases). This CDR3 is built from 17 residues. Trimming pared 0 bases from V and 4 bases from J, leaving 16 bases between. Germline V gene lookup returns CDR1 SGHNT and CDR2 YENEEA. The CDR3 loop is CASSLDGNPGSYNEQFF. In nucleotides, the CDR3 is TGTGCCAGCAGCTTAGATGGGAATCCGGGGTCGTACAATGAGCAGTTCTTC.

The chain combines TRBV5-1 with TRBJ1-4; the D gene is possibly TRBD1 (6 bases). The ends were cut back, 4 bases at V and 5 bases at J, with 15 bases in the middle. CDR1 and CDR2 from the germline V gene are SGHRS and YFSETQ. This CDR3 has 15 amino acids. Here the CDR3 reads CASSPGGQQNEKLFF. As DNA, the CDR3 is TGCGCCAGCAGCCCTGGGGGACAACAAAATGAAAAACTGTTTTTT.

This clone was counted once. V gene TRBV13 combines with J gene TRBJ2-1; the match to TRBD1 covers 12 bases. From germline, CDR1 is PRHDT and CDR2 FYEKMQ (reference sequence). The CDR3 contains 16 residues. J was trimmed by 6 bases and V by 3 bases; bases with no gene match: 6. DNA of the CDR3: TGTGCCAGCAGCTTGGGGACAGGGGGCCGGGGCAATGAGCAGTTCTTC. This sequence encodes CASSLGTGGRGNEQFF.

This chain uses TRBV6-5 with TRBJ2-7, with 13 bases aligning to TRBD2. The CDR3 loop spans 14 amino acids. The V and J ends lost 6 bases and 7 bases, in that order; junction bases with no gene match: 6. CDR1 MNHEY and CDR2 SVGAGI come from the germline V gene. DNA for the CDR3: TGTGCCAGCAGAGGACTAGCGGGAGTCGGGGAGCAGTACTTC. Encoded protein: CASRGLAGVGEQYF.

This chain uses TRBV6-2 or TRBV6-3 with TRBJ2-1; 8 positions match TRBD1. The CDR3 totals 19 residues. Germline V CDR1 and CDR2: MNHEY, SVGEGT. Losses at the gene ends were 3 bases for V and 0 bases for J; bases not matched to a gene: 13. The CDR3 region is CASSYPFGRQGRSYNEQFF. The CDR3 coding sequence is TGTGCCAGCAGTTATCCGTTCGGGAGACAGGGGCGCTCCTACAATGAGCAGTTCTTC.

This clone was found a few times. V and J are TRBV7-2 and TRBJ2-1, with D possibly matching TRBD2 (6 bases). CDR1 and CDR2 from the germline V gene are SGHTA and FQGNSA. The V end lost 1 base, the J end lost 5 bases, and 12 bases lay between the germline ends. The CDR3 length is 15 residues. CDR3 nucleotides: TGTGCCAGCAGCTTAGGGAGCGGGCTAGACAATGAGCAGTTCTTC. Protein: CASSLGSGLDNEQFF.

The chain joins TRBV11-2 to TRBJ2-7; 10 bases agree with TRBD2. Germline V lookup: CDR1 SGHAT, CDR2 FQNNGV. V gave up 5 bases and J gave up 2 bases; unmatched junction bases: 6. This CDR3 has 15 amino acids. The CDR3 nucleotides read TGTGCCAGCAGCCCGAGACTAGCGGGCGCCTACGAGCAGTACTTC. Translating gives CASSPRLAGAYEQYF.

V and J are TRBV7-9 and TRBJ1-5; 7 bases map to TRBD1. J lost 2 bases, V lost 5 bases, and 3 bases had no gene match. CDR1 is SEHNR and CDR2 is FQNEAQ in the germline V gene (reference sequence). The CDR3 spans 14 residues. The CDR3 DNA is TGTGCCAGCAGCCCTACAGGGGGCAATCAGCCCCAGCATTTT. Amino acid sequence: CASSPTGGNQPQHF.

The CDR3 DNA reads as TGTGCCACCAGCAGAGTCGGACAGGGTATAGCCAAAAACATTCAGTACTTC. It is translated as CATSRVGQGIAKNIQYF. The chain uses TRBV15 and TRBJ2-4; TRBD1 matches 8 bases. V was clipped by 1 base and J by 0 bases; unmatched bases: 5. The CDR3 totals 17 residues. Germline CDR1 and CDR2: LNHNV and YYDKDF (reference sequence).

The chain combines TRBV19 with TRBJ1-6, with no clear D. There are 15 residues in the CDR3. V was pared by 0 bases and J by 4 bases, with 7 bases between. Germline CDR1 and CDR2: LNHDA and SQIVND (reference sequence). The CDR3 region has the DNA TGTGCCAGTAGTATAGACAGTGATTATAATTCACCCCTCCACTTT. This codes for CASSIDSDYNSPLHF.

The V call is TRBV20-1, the J call TRBJ1-2, with D perhaps matching TRBD1 (5 bases). Trimming stripped 3 bases from V and 3 bases from J, with 26 bases between. Per germline, CDR1 DFQATT and CDR2 SNEGSKA (reference sequence). The CDR3 totals 18 residues. CDR3 DNA sequence: TGCAGTGCTAGTAAGAACTCGGGGGGAAACGAACCCGACTATGGCTACACCTTC. This sequence encodes CSASKNSGGNEPDYGYTF.

The chain employs TRBV10-1 and TRBJ2-1; 12 bases agree with TRBD2. The ends lost 5 bases at V and 0 bases at J; junction bases unmatched: 11. This CDR3 region has 19 residues. The germline V gene has CDR1 WNHNN and CDR2 SYGVQD (reference sequence). CDR3 nucleotide sequence: TGCGCCAGCAGTACAACCGGGACTAGCGGGCGGTTCTCCTACAATGAGCAGTTCTTC. This sequence encodes CASSTTGTSGRFSYNEQFF.

This clone occurred once. The chain combines TRBV6-5 with TRBJ1-1; 8 bases line up with TRBD1. The J segment lost 5 bases and the V segment lost 9 bases, leaving 11 bases of the junction unmatched. This CDR3 has 14 amino acids. Germline V gene sequence: CDR1 MNHEY, CDR2 SVGAGI. The CDR3 sequence: CASADRDLRTEAFF. The CDR3 DNA reads TGTGCCAGTGCGGACAGGGACCTGAGGACTGAAGCTTTCTTT.

The genes are TRBV24-1 and TRBJ1-4; D gene ambiguous. The CDR3 consists of 13 residues. CDR1 is KGHDR and CDR2 is SFDVKD in the germline V gene. The V end was cut by 5 bases, the J end by 4 bases, with 7 bases between. Written as DNA, the CDR3 is TGTGCCACCAGTGCCGGGATTAATGAAAAACTGTTTTTT. Its protein product is CATSAGINEKLFF.

There are a few counts of this clone. V usage is TRBV28 and J usage is TRBJ1-6, with TRBD1 matching 7 bases. Trimming took 5 bases from V and 5 from J; bases not matched to a gene: 3. There are 14 residues in the CDR3. The V gene's germline CDR1 is MDHEN and CDR2 SYDVKM. The CDR3 is CASSMGTDNSPLHF. The CDR3 DNA follows: TGTGCCAGCAGTATGGGGACAGATAATTCACCCCTCCACTTT.

The V gene is TRBV2, the J gene TRBJ2-5; TRBD2 agrees at 7 bases. The germline V gene encodes CDR1 SNHLY and CDR2 FYNNEI. Trimming removed 7 bases from V and 4 bases from J; junction bases left unmatched: 9. This CDR3 comprises 14 residues. The CDR3 region has the DNA TGTGCCAGCACGGGGGAGGGGCGCGTAGAGACCCAGTACTTC. This gives the protein CASTGEGRVETQYF.

This chain joins TRBV30 and TRBJ1-2; D may be TRBD1 (6 bases). The ends were cut back, 3 bases at V and 4 bases at J, with 15 bases in the middle. The germline V gene encodes CDR1 GTSNPN and CDR2 SVGIG (reference sequence). CDR3 length: 14 amino acids. CDR3 sequence reads: CAWSSFGRGYGYTF. The CDR3, as DNA: TGTGCCTGGAGCTCCTTCGGCAGGGGCTATGGCTACACCTTC. Full variable domain (remainder filled in from reference TRBV30 and TRBJ1-2): SQTIHQWPATLVQPVGSPLSLECTVEGTSNPNLYWYRQAAGRGLQLLFYSVGIGQISSEVPQNLSASRPQDRQFILSSKKLLLSDSGFYLCAWSSFGRGYGYTFGSGTRLTVV.

This chain uses TRBV7-8 with TRBJ1-1; TRBD1 is a possible D gene (5 bases). The CDR3 covers 14 residues. Between the trimmed V and J ends, which lost 1 base and 2 bases, there was a span of 8 bases. Germline V gene data show CDR1 as SGHVS and CDR2 as FQNEAQ. This chain's CDR3 is CASSLEGRNTEAFF. In nucleotides, the CDR3 is TGTGCCAGCAGCTTAGAGGGGCGAAACACTGAAGCTTTCTTT.

The chain couples TRBV7-8 to TRBJ2-5; 8 bases line up with TRBD2. The CDR3 contains 16 residues. CDR1 is SGHVS, CDR2 FQNEAQ, per germline. With 1 base clipped from V and 2 bases from J, the junction kept 6 bases outside the gene matches. DNA of the CDR3: TGTGCCAGCAGCTTAGTAAGACTAGCGTTACAAGAGACCCAGTACTTC. Its protein is CASSLVRLALQETQYF.

V and J are TRBV10-2 and TRBJ1-1; TRBD1 matches 9 bases. Germline V gene data show CDR1 as WSHSY and CDR2 as SAAADI. V lost 6 bases and J lost 5; bases outside the gene matches: 4. This CDR3 is built from 13 residues. In DNA, the CDR3 is TGCGCCAGCAGACAGGGGGCGGGGACTGAAGCTTTCTTT. Translation gives CASRQGAGTEAFF.

This chain connects TRBV6-5 to TRBJ2-5; D remains ambiguous. The CDR3 sequence is 11 residues long. The germline V gene encodes CDR1 MNHEY and CDR2 SVGAGI. V lost 5 bases to trimming and J lost 1 base, with 2 bases between them. Here the CDR3 reads CASSLQETQYF. In DNA form, the CDR3 reads TGTGCCAGCAGTCTCCAAGAGACCCAGTACTTC.

The gene calls are TRBV7-2 and TRBJ1-3; D gene unclear. Trimming left V 1 base short and J 4 bases short, with 11 bases between. Germline V lookup: CDR1 SGHTA, CDR2 FQGNSA. There are 15 residues in the CDR3. CDR3 residues: CASSLVGRSGNTIYF. In DNA, the CDR3 is TGTGCCAGCAGCTTAGTGGGCAGGTCCGGAAACACCATATATTTT.

The V gene is TRBV30, the J gene TRBJ1-4; 9 bases are a match to TRBD1. V lost 2 bases to trimming and J lost 7 bases; unmatched junction nucleotides: 2. The CDR3 loop spans 13 amino acids. The V gene's germline CDR1 is GTSNPN and CDR2 SVGIG (reference sequence). The chain's CDR3 is CAWSRTGVEKLFF. The CDR3 DNA follows: TGTGCCTGGAGTAGGACAGGGGTTGAAAAACTGTTTTTT.